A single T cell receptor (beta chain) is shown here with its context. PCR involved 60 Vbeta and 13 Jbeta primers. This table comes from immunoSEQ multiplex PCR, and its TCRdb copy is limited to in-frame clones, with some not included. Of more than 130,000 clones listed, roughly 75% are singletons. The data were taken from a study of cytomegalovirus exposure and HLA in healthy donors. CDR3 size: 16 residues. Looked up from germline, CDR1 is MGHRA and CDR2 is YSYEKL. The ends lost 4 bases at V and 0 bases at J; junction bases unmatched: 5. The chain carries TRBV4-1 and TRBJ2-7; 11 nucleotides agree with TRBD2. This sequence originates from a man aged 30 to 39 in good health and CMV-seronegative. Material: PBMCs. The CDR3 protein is CASSRTSGGSSYEQYF. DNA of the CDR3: TGCGCCAGCAGCCGCACTAGCGGGGGTAGCTCCTACGAGCAGTACTTC.